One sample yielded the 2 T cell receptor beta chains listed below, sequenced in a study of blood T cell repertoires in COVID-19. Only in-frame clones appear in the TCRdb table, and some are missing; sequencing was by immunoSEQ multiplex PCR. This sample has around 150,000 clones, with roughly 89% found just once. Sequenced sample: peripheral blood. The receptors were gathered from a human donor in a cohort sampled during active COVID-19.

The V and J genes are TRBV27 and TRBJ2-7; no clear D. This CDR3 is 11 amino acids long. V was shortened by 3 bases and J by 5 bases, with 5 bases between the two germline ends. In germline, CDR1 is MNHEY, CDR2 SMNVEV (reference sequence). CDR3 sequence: CASSFGDEQYF. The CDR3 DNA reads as TGTGCCAGCAGTTTTGGAGACGAGCAGTACTTC.

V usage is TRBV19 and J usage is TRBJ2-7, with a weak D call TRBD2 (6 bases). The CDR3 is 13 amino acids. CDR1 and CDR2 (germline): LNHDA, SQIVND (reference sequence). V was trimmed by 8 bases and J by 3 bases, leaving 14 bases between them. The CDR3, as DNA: TGTGCCAGTTCGGCAACCGGGAGCTACGAGCAGTACTTC. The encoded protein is CASSATGSYEQYF.